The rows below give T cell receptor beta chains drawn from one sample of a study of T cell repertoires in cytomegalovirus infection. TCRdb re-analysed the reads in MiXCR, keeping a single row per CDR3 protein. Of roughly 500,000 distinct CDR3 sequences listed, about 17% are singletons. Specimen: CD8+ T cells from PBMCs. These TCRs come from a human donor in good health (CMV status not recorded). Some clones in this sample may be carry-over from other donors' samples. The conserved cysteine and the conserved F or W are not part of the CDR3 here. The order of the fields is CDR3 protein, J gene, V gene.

CDR3aa: ASSYSTRATEAF
j_gene: TRBJ1-1
v_gene: TRBV6-6

CDR3aa: ASSVARAGGTGELF
j_gene: TRBJ2-2
v_gene: TRBV9

CDR3aa: ASSVSGGPGEQY
j_gene: TRBJ2-7
v_gene: TRBV12-3/TRBV12-4

CDR3aa: ASSVEGTGDGQY
j_gene: TRBJ2-7
v_gene: TRBV9

CDR3aa: SARPVGESTDTQY
j_gene: TRBJ2-3
v_gene: TRBV20-1

CDR3aa: ASSLGRFEAF
j_gene: TRBJ1-1
v_gene: TRBV6-2/TRBV6-3

CDR3aa: ASSYSLRPTSYEQY
j_gene: TRBJ2-7
v_gene: TRBV6-6

CDR3aa: SGDGTYNEQF
j_gene: TRBJ2-1
v_gene: TRBV20-1

CDR3aa: ATHLGGVNTEAF
j_gene: TRBJ1-1
v_gene: TRBV27

CDR3aa: ASTYGIYEQY
j_gene: TRBJ2-7
v_gene: TRBV6-1

CDR3aa: ASGLPLDGANTGELF
j_gene: TRBJ2-2
v_gene: TRBV12-5

CDR3aa: ASSPDRGVMNTEAF
j_gene: TRBJ1-1
v_gene: TRBV19

CDR3aa: ASSSDGHQPQH
j_gene: TRBJ1-5
v_gene: TRBV5-1

CDR3aa: ASSLERVLRGWRGYEQY
j_gene: TRBJ2-7
v_gene: TRBV11-2

CDR3aa: ASSLSRGSADTQY
j_gene: TRBJ2-3
v_gene: TRBV27

CDR3aa: ASSTSRGGSYEQY
j_gene: TRBJ2-7
v_gene: TRBV7-9

CDR3aa: ASSLVLSTRIEQY
j_gene: TRBJ2-7
v_gene: TRBV7-6

CDR3aa: ASTSRGRWTEAF
j_gene: TRBJ1-1
v_gene: TRBV19

CDR3aa: ASSPQGAATSYNEQF
j_gene: TRBJ2-1
v_gene: TRBV7-6

CDR3aa: ASSALSPRQPDSYEQY
j_gene: TRBJ2-7
v_gene: TRBV11-2

CDR3aa: AISDLSGKQGQY
j_gene: TRBJ2-3
v_gene: TRBV10-3

CDR3aa: ASSLLGSDYGYT
j_gene: TRBJ1-2
v_gene: TRBV27

CDR3aa: ASSQETSFYEQY
j_gene: TRBJ2-7
v_gene: TRBV14

CDR3aa: ASSRFANEQF
j_gene: TRBJ2-1
v_gene: TRBV7-9

CDR3aa: ASSQDRGMKPQH
j_gene: TRBJ1-5
v_gene: TRBV4-1

CDR3aa: ASSGRHHYGYT
j_gene: TRBJ1-2
v_gene: TRBV9

CDR3aa: ASSSNRISNEQF
j_gene: TRBJ2-1
v_gene: TRBV7-6

CDR3aa: ASSEWRGATDTQY
j_gene: TRBJ2-3
v_gene: TRBV2

CDR3aa: ASSQSSGFLYNEQF
j_gene: TRBJ2-1
v_gene: TRBV3-1

CDR3aa: ATTGIAEYEQY
j_gene: TRBJ2-7
v_gene: TRBV28

CDR3aa: ASRQEYSYEQY
j_gene: TRBJ2-7
v_gene: TRBV12-3/TRBV12-4

CDR3aa: ASSLRLAGVDEQF
j_gene: TRBJ2-1
v_gene: TRBV7-8

CDR3aa: ASSSESYEQY
j_gene: TRBJ2-7
v_gene: TRBV7-8

CDR3aa: ASSQDFGGQFLNYGYT
j_gene: TRBJ1-2
v_gene: TRBV4-2

CDR3aa: ASSYTGGSRNEQY
j_gene: TRBJ2-7
v_gene: TRBV6-5

CDR3aa: ASSSWGYGDTQY
j_gene: TRBJ2-3
v_gene: TRBV9